This T cell receptor beta chain was sequenced during a study of blood T cell repertoires in COVID-19. Study-wide context: Samples of COVID-19 (acute and convalescent) were obtained from the United States, Italy and Spain. Sources were T cells, B-cell-depleted T cells, or PBMCs; the material itself was cDNA or gDNA.

V lost 3 bases, J lost 4 bases, and 9 bases lay in between. CDR1 is LNHDA and CDR2 is SQIVND in the germline V gene (reference sequence). CDR3 length: 13 residues. As handled by the study authors: Nucleated cell number was recorded as an estimate derived from reference gene primer amplification. Using immunoSEQ multiplex PCR, the repertoire was profiled, and TCRdb retains in-frame clones only, with some absent. V and J calls and clone size are as listed in that table; D and trimming were resolved from the DNA. The sample includes around 130,000 clones, 84% of them seen just once. The receptor's source is a young woman who had recovered from COVID-19. The rearrangement joins TRBV19 to TRBJ1-2; D remains unclear. The specimen sequenced was peripheral blood. CDR3 in DNA: TGTGCCAGTAGTATTGAAACTGCCTATGGCTACACCTTC. Protein product: CASSIETAYGYTF.